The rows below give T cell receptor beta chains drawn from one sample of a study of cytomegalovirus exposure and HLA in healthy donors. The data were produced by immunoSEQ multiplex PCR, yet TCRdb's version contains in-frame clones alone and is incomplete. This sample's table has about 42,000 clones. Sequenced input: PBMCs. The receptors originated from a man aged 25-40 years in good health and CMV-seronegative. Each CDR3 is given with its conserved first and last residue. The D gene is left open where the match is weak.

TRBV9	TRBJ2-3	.	CASGAGAFGTDTQYF	TGTGCCAGCGGAGCAGGGGCGTTTGGCACAGATACGCAGTATTTT
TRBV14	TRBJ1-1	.	CASSQDLQGGAFF	TGTGCCAGCAGCCAAGATTTGCAAGGAGGAGCTTTCTTT
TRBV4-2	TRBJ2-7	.	CASSQEFGSGAYEQYF	TGTGCCAGCAGCCAAGAGTTCGGCAGCGGTGCCTACGAGCAGTACTTC
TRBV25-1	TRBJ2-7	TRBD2	CASSELAGNYEQYF	TGTGCCAGCAGTGAACTAGCGGGAAACTACGAGCAGTACTTC
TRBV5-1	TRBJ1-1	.	CASSFGGGPTEAFF	TGCGCCAGCAGCTTCGGAGGTGGGCCGACTGAAGCTTTCTTT
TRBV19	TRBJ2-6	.	CASTNPGSGANVLTF	TGTGCCAGTACCAACCCGGGCTCTGGGGCCAACGTCCTGACTTTC
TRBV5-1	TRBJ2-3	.	CASSSGDGGDTQYF	TGCGCCAGCAGCTCAGGGGATGGAGGAGATACGCAGTATTTT
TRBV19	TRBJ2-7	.	CASSIRLFGAYEQYF	TGTGCCAGTAGTATAAGACTCTTTGGAGCCTACGAGCAGTACTTC
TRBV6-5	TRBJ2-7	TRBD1	CASSYSTGQLVYEQYF	TGTGCCAGCAGTTACTCGACGGGACAGCTGGTCTACGAGCAGTACTTC
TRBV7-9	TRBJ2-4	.	CASSETGVIAKNIQYF	TGTGCCAGCAGCGAGACAGGAGTAATAGCCAAAAACATTCAGTACTTC
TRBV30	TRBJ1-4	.	CASSGMDEKLFF	TGTGCCTCCTCAGGGATGGATGAAAAACTGTTTTTT
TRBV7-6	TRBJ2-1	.	CASSLGRGWGNEQFF	TGTGCCAGCAGCTTGGGCAGGGGATGGGGCAATGAGCAGTTCTTC
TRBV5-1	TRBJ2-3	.	CASSLEPAPDTQYF	TGCGCCAGCAGCTTGGAACCCGCGCCAGATACGCAGTATTTT
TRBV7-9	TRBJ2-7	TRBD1	CASTPVGTGAEQYF	TGTGCCAGCACTCCTGTCGGGACAGGGGCCGAGCAGTACTTC
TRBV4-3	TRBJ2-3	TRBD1	CASSLDYRGSTDTQYF	TGCGCCAGCAGCCTAGATTACAGGGGGAGCACAGATACGCAGTATTTT
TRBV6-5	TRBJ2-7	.	CASSYSAGLDEQYF	TGTGCCAGCAGTTACTCTGCCGGCCTAGACGAGCAGTACTTC
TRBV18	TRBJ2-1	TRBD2	CASSPGLAGYNEQFF	TGTGCCAGCTCCCCAGGGCTAGCGGGGTACAATGAGCAGTTCTTC
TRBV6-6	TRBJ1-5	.	CASIVAGGNQPQHF	TGTGCCAGCATAGTTGCAGGGGGCAATCAGCCCCAGCATTTT
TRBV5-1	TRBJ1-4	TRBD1	CASSFGRGRFGEKLFF	TGCGCCAGCAGCTTCGGCAGGGGGCGCTTCGGTGAAAAACTGTTTTTT
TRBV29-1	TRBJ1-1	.	CSVDHGSQVHEAFF	TGCAGCGTTGATCATGGCTCACAAGTCCATGAAGCTTTCTTT
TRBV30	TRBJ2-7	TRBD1	CAWSVAGGPYEQYF	TGTGCCTGGAGTGTGGCAGGGGGCCCCTACGAGCAGTACTTC
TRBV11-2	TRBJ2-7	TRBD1	CASSVQGGEQYF	TGTGCCAGCAGCGTACAGGGGGGCGAGCAGTACTTC
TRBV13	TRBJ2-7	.	CASRLGLYEQYF	TGTGCCAGCAGATTAGGCCTGTACGAGCAGTACTTC
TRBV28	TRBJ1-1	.	CASRGRPEAFF	TGTGCCAGCAGGGGGCGGCCTGAAGCTTTCTTT
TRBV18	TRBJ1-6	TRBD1	CASSPDRIGPLHF	TGTGCCAGCTCACCGGACAGGATTGGACCCCTCCACTTT
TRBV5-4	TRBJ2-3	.	CASSLVLEGDTQYF	TGTGCCAGCAGCTTGGTCCTGGAGGGGGATACGCAGTATTTT
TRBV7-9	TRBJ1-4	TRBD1	CASSSAGQGANTNEKLFF	TGTGCCAGCAGCTCCGCCGGACAGGGGGCTAACACTAATGAAAAACTGTTTTTT
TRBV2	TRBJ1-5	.	CASSGAGTFNQPQHF	TGTGCCAGCAGTGGGGCCGGCACATTCAATCAGCCCCAGCATTTT
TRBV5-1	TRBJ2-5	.	CASKEGGGETQYF	TGCGCCAGCAAGGAAGGGGGTGGGGAGACCCAGTACTTC
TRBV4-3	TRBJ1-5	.	CASSPSYEPSAYSNQPQHF	TGCGCCAGCAGCCCTAGCTACGAACCGTCCGCGTACTCTAATCAGCCCCAGCATTTT
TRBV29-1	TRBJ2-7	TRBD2	CSVISLAGGPHEQYF	TGCAGCGTGATCTCCCTAGCGGGAGGGCCCCACGAGCAGTACTTC
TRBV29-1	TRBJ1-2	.	CSIDGGRANYGYTF	TGCAGCATCGATGGGGGCAGAGCTAACTATGGCTACACCTTC
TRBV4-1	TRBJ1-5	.	CASSPRMVSNQPQHF	TGCGCCAGCAGCCCGAGGATGGTGAGCAATCAGCCCCAGCATTTT
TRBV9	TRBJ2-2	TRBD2	CASSVGRGGLTNTGELFF	TGTGCCAGCAGCGTAGGCCGGGGGGGCCTAACGAACACCGGGGAGCTGTTTTTT
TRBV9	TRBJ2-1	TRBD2	CASSVGLAGVENEQFF	TGTGCCAGCAGCGTAGGTCTAGCGGGAGTCGAAAATGAGCAGTTCTTC
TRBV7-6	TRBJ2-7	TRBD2	CASSGGLASYEQYF	TGTGCCAGCAGCGGCGGACTAGCGTCCTACGAGCAGTACTTC
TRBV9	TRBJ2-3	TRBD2	CASSVDLGLEADTQYF	TGTGCCAGCAGCGTAGATTTGGGACTAGAGGCAGATACGCAGTATTTT
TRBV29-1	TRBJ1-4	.	CSVGVGHREKLFF	TGCAGCGTTGGGGTAGGACATCGGGAAAAACTGTTTTTT
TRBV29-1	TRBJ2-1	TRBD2	CSVEDPGREADSNEQFF	TGCAGCGTTGAAGACCCGGGGAGGGAGGCAGATAGCAATGAGCAGTTCTTC
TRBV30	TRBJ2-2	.	CAWNINTGELFF	TGTGCCTGGAACATTAACACCGGGGAGCTGTTTTTT
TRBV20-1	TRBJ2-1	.	CSAPQDNEQFF	TGCAGTGCCCCCCAGGACAATGAGCAGTTCTTC
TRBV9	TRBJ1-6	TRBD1	CASTQGANSPLHF	TGTGCCAGCACCCAGGGGGCGAATTCACCCCTCCACTTT
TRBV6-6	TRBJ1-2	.	CASRTSNGDYGYTF	TGTGCCAGCAGGACTTCTAATGGCGACTATGGCTACACCTTC
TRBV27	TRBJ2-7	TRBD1	CASSLTGGHEQYF	TGTGCCAGCAGTTTGACAGGGGGGCACGAGCAGTACTTC
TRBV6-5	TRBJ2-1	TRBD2	CASSYGLAGADEQFF	TGTGCCAGCAGTTACGGACTAGCGGGAGCCGATGAGCAGTTCTTC
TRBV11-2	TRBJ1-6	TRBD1	CASSFGTANSPLHF	TGTGCCAGCAGCTTCGGGACAGCTAATTCACCCCTCCACTTT
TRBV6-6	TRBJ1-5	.	CASSQYGGGEQPQHF	TGTGCCAGCAGTCAGTATGGGGGGGGTGAACAGCCCCAGCATTTT
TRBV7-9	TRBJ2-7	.	CASSLLADSYEQYF	TGTGCCAGCAGCCTCCTGGCGGACTCCTACGAGCAGTACTTC
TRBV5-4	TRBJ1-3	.	CASSQTGRNTIYF	TGTGCCAGCAGCCAAACAGGTCGAAACACCATATATTTT
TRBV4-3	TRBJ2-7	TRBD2	CASSQGRAGLAYEQYF	TGCGCCAGCAGCCAAGGGAGGGCGGGACTAGCCTACGAGCAGTACTTC
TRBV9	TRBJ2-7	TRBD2	CASSAGTSGPYEQYF	TGTGCCAGCAGCGCCGGGACTAGCGGCCCCTACGAGCAGTACTTC
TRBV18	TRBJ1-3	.	CASSLQGYGNTIYF	TGTGCCAGCTCTCTACAGGGATACGGAAACACCATATATTTT
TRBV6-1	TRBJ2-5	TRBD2	CASSALSGRETQYF	TGTGCCAGCAGTGCCCTTAGCGGGAGGGAGACCCAGTACTTC